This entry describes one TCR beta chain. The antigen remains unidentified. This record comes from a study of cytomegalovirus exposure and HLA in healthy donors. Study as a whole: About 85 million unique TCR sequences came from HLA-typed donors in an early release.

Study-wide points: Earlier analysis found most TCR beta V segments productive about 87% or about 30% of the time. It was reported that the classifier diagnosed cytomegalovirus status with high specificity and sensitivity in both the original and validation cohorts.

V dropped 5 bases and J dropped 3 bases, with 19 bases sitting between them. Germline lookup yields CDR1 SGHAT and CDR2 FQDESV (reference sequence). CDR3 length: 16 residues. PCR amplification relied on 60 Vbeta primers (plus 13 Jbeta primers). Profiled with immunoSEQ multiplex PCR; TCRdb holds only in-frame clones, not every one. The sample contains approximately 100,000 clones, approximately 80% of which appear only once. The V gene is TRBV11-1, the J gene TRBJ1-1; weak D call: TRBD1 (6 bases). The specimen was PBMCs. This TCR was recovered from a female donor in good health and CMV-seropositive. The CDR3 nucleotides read TGTGCCAGCAGCCCACCGGTCTGGGGGCTAGACACTGAAGCTTTCTTT. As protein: CASSPPVWGLDTEAFF. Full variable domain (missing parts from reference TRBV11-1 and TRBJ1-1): EAEVAQSPRYKITEKSQAVAFWCDPISGHATLYWYRQILGQGPELLVQFQDESVVDDSQLPKDRFSAERLKGVDSTLKIQPAELGDSAMYLCASSPPVWGLDTEAFFGQGTRLTVV.